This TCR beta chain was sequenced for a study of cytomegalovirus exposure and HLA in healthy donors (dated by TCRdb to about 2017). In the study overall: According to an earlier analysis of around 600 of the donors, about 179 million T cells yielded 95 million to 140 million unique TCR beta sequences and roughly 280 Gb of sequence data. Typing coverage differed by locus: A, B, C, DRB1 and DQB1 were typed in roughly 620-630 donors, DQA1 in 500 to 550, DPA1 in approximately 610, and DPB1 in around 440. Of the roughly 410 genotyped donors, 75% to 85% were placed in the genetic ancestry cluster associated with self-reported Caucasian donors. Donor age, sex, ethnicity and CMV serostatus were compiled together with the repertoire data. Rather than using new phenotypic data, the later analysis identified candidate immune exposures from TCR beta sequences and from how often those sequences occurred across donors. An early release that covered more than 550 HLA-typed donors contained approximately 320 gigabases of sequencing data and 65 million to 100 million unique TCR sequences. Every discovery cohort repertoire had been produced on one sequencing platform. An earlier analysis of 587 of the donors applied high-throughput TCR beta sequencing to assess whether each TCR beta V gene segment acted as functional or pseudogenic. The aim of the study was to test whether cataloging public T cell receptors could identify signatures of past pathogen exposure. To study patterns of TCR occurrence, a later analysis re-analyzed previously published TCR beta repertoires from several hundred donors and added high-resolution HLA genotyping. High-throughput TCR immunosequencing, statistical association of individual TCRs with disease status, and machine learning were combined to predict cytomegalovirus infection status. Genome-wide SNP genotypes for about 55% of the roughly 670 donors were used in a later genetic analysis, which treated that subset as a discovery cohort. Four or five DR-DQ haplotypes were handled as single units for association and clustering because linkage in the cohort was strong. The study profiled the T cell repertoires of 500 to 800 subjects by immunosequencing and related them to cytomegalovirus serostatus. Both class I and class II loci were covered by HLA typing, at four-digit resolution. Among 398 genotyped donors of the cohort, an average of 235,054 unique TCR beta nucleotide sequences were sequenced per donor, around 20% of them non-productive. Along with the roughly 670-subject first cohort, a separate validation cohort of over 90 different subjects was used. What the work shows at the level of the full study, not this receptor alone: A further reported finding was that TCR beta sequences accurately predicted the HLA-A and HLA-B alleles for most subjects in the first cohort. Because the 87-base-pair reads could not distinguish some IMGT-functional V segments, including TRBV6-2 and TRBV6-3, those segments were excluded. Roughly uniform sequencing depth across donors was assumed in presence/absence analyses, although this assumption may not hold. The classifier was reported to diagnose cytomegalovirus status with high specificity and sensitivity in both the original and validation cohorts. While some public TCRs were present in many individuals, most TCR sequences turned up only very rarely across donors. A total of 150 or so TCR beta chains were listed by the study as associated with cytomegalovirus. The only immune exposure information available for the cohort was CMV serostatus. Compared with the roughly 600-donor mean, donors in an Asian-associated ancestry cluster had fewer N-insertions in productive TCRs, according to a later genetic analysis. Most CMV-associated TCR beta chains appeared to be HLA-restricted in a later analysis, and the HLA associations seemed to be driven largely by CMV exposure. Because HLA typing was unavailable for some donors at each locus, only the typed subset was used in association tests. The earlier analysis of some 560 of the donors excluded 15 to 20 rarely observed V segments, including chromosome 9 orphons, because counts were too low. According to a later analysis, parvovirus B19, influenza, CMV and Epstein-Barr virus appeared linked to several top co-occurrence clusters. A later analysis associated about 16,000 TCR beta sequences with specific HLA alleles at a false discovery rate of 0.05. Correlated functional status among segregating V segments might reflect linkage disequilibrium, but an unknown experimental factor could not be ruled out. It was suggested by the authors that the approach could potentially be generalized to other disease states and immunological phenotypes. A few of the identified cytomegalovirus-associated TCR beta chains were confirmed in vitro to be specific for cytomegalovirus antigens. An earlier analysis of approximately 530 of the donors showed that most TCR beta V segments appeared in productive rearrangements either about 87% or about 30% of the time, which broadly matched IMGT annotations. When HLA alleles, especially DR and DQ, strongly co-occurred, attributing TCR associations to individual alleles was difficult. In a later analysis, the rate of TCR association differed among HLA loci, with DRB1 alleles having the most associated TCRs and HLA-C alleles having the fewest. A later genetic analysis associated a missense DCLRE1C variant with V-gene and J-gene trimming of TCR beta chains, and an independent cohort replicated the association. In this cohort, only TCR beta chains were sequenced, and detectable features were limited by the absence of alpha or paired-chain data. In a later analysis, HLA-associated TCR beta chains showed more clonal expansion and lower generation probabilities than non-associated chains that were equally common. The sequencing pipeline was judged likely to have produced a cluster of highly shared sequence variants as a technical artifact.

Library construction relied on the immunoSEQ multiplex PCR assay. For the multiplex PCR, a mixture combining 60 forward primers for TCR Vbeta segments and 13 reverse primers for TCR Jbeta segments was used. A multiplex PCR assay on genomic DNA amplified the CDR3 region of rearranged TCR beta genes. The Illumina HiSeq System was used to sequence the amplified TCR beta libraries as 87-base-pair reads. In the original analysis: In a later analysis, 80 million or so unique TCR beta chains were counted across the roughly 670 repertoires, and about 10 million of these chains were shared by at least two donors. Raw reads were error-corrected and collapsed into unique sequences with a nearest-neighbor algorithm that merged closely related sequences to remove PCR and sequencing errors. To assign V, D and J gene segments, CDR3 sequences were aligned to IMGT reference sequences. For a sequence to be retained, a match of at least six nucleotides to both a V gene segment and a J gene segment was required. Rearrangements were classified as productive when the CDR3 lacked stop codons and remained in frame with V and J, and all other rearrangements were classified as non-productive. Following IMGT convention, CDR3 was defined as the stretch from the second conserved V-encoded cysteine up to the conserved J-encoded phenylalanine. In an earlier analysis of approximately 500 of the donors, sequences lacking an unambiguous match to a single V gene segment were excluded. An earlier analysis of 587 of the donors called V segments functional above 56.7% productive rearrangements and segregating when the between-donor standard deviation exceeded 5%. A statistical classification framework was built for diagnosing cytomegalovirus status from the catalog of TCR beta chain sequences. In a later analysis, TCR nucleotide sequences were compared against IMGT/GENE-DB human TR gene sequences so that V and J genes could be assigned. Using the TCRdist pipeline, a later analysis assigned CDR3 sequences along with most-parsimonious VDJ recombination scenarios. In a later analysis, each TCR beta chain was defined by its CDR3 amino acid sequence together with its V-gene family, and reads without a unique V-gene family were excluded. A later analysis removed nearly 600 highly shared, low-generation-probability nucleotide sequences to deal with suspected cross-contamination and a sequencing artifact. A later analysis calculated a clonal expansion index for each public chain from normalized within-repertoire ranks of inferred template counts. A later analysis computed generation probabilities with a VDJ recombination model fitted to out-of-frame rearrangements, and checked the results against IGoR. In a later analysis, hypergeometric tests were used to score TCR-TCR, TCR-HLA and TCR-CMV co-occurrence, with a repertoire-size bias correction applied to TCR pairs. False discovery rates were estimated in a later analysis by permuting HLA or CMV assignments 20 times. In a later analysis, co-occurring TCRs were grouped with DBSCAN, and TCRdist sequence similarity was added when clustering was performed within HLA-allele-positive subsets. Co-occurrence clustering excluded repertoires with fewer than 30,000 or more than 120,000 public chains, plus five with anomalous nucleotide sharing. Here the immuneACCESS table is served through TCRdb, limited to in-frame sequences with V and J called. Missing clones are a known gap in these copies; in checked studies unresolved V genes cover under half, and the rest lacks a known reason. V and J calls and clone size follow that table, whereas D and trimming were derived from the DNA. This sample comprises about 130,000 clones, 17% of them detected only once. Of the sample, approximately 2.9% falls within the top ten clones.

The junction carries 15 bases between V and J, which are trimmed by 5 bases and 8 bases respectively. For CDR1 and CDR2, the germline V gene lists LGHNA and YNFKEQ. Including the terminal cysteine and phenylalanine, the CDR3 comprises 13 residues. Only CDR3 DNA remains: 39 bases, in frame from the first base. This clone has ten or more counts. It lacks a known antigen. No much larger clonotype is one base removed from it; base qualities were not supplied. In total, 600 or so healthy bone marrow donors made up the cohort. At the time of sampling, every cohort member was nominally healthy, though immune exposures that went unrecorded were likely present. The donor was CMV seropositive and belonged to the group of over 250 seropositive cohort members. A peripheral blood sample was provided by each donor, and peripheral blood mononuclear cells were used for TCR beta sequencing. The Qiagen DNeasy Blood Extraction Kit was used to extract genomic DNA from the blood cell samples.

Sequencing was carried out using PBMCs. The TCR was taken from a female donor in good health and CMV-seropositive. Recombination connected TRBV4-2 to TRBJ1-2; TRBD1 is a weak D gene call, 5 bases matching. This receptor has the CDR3 CASSYQGPLGYTF. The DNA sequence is TGTGCCAGCAGCTATCAGGGTCCGTTAGGCTACACCTTC.